This is a list of T cell receptor beta chains from one sample in a study of blood T cell repertoires in COVID-19. The repertoire was sequenced with immunoSEQ multiplex PCR; TCRdb's copy has only in-frame clones and lacks some. The sample carries under 70,000 clones, 90% recorded once. Sequenced material: peripheral blood. The receptors here all came from a man in his sixties with active COVID-19. Each CDR3 is given with its conserved first and last residue. A D gene is named only where the DNA matches it firmly. Size values are once, few and many counts, or a class for expanded clones, and some rows have none.

d_call clone_size j_call v_call cdr3_aa cdr3_nt
. . TRBJ2-1 TRBV6-1 CASSERYREGLF TGTGCCAGCAGTGAAAGGTACAGGGAGGGACTCTTC
. . TRBJ2-7 TRBV1 CTSSRLAGPPREQYF TGCACCAGCAGCCGACTAGCGGGGCCCCCTCGGGAGCAGTACTTC
. once TRBJ1-6 TRBV19 CASSRSMGPNSPLHF TGTGCCAGTAGCCGATCGATGGGGCCGAATTCACCCCTCCACTTT
TRBD1 . TRBJ2-2 TRBV7-2 CASSDQGAAGELFF TGTGCCAGCAGCGATCAGGGGGCGGCCGGGGAGCTGTTTTTT
TRBD1 . TRBJ1-6 TRBV19 CASSFTTGTGGAGSPLHF TGTGCCAGTAGTTTCACAACCGGGACAGGGGGCGCGGGATCACCCCTCCACTTT
TRBD2 . TRBJ2-2 TRBV24-1 CATGREGDTGELFF TGTGCCACCGGGCGGGAGGGGGACACCGGGGAGCTGTTTTTT
TRBD2 . TRBJ2-6 TRBV3-1/TRBV3-2 CASSQVMTSGGYSGANVLTF TGTGCCAGCAGCCAAGTCATGACTAGCGGGGGATACTCTGGGGCCAACGTCCTGACTTTC
TRBD1 . TRBJ2-5 TRBV5-1 CASSVQGAAETQYF TGCGCCAGCAGCGTACAGGGGGCTGCAGAGACCCAGTACTTC
TRBD1 once TRBJ2-5 TRBV5-4 CASSATTGSQARYF TGTGCCAGCAGCGCAACGACAGGGTCGCAGGCTAGGTACTTC
TRBD1 few TRBJ1-5 TRBV28 CASSLGTANQPQHF TGTGCCAGCAGTTTAGGGACAGCAAATCAGCCCCAGCATTTT
. . TRBJ2-7 TRBV30 CAWSRGSVYEQYF TGTGCCTGGAGTAGGGGGAGTGTTTACGAGCAGTACTTC
. once TRBJ1-1 TRBV5-1 CASSLGRDEAFF TGCGCCAGCAGCTTGGGCAGGGATGAAGCTTTCTTT
TRBD2 once TRBJ2-7 TRBV28 CASSWGLADLYEQYF TGTGCCAGCAGTTGGGGACTAGCGGATCTATACGAGCAGTACTTC
. . TRBJ1-5 TRBV6-5 CAAGRGSGVNQPQHF TGTGCCGCCGGCAGGGGCTCAGGGGTCAATCAGCCCCAGCATTTT
. . TRBJ2-1 TRBV7-9 CASSFPNGKLFYEQFF TGTGCCAGCAGCTTCCCGAACGGGAAATTGTTCTATGAGCAGTTCTTC
TRBD2 few TRBJ2-5 TRBV3-1/TRBV3-2 CASSISGREETQYF TGTGCCAGCAGCATCAGCGGGAGAGAAGAGACCCAGTACTTC
TRBD1 . TRBJ1-1 TRBV28 CASRLLMGQGIAAFF TGTGCCAGCAGGTTACTGATGGGACAGGGGATTGCTGCTTTCTTT
. . TRBJ1-5 TRBV28 CASSPYRVNQPQHF TGTGCCAGCAGTCCCTACAGGGTGAATCAGCCCCAGCATTTT
. . TRBJ1-5 TRBV19 CASSIEPQGYQPQHF TGTGCCAGTAGTATAGAACCTCAGGGCTATCAGCCCCAGCATTTT
. . TRBJ2-2 TRBV11-2 CASSSTTTGELFF TGTGCCAGCAGCTCTACCACTACCGGGGAGCTGTTTTTT
TRBD1 . TRBJ2-5 TRBV6-4 CASSGYPRQGAKETQYF TGTGCCAGCAGTGGTTATCCGAGACAGGGGGCGAAGGAGACCCAGTACTTC
. . TRBJ2-2 TRBV30 CAWRRLGQNTGELFF TGTGCCTGGAGACGACTCGGACAGAACACCGGGGAGCTGTTTTTT
. . TRBJ1-1 TRBV7-9 CASSPTGATTEAFF TGTGCCAGCAGCCCTACGGGAGCCACCACTGAAGCTTTCTTT
. . TRBJ2-7 TRBV21-1 CASPVSGRRYEQYF TGTGCCAGCCCAGTTAGCGGGAGGCGTTACGAGCAGTACTTC
TRBD1 . TRBJ2-1 TRBV5-1 CASSLDGMGKQGQQFF TGCGCCAGCAGCTTGGACGGAATGGGGAAACAGGGGCAGCAGTTCTTC
TRBD2 . TRBJ2-3 TRBV20-1 CSARVAGTQYF TGCAGTGCTAGAGTAGCGGGTACGCAGTATTTT
. . TRBJ2-1 TRBV27 CASSLGSRESEQFF TGTGCCAGCAGTCTCGGGTCCCGGGAGAGTGAGCAGTTCTTC
. . TRBJ2-7 TRBV4-1 CASSLDRPSSYEQYF TGCGCCAGCAGCCTTGACAGGCCCTCCTCCTATGAGCAGTACTTC
. . TRBJ1-2 TRBV18 CASSRSTGFSGYGYTF TGTGCCAGCTCAAGGTCTACAGGGTTCAGTGGCTATGGCTACACCTTC
. few TRBJ2-7 TRBV5-4 CASSLTSASYEQYF TGTGCCAGCAGCTTGACATCCGCCTCCTACGAGCAGTACTTC
TRBD2 . TRBJ2-4 TRBV19 CASSSPGREGPKNIQYF TGTGCCAGTAGTTCCCCGGGCAGGGAGGGGCCCAAAAACATTCAGTACTTC
. . TRBJ1-4 TRBV29-1 CSVKIGTAPNEKLFF TGCAGCGTGAAAATAGGAACAGCACCAAATGAAAAACTGTTTTTT
. . TRBJ2-5 TRBV3-1/TRBV3-2 CASSYRGAETQYF TGTGCCAGCAGTTATAGGGGCGCAGAGACCCAGTACTTC
. . TRBJ2-2 TRBV28 CASSLPLGGNTGELFF TGTGCCAGCAGTTTACCCTTAGGCGGGAACACCGGGGAGCTGTTTTTT
TRBD1 few TRBJ1-4 TRBV28 CASSLLDRDEKLFF TGTGCCAGCAGTTTATTGGACAGGGATGAAAAACTGTTTTTT
TRBD2 many TRBJ2-7 TRBV19 CASSRWRRGVYEQYF TGTGCCAGTAGCCGGTGGCGGCGGGGGGTCTACGAGCAGTACTTC
TRBD1 . TRBJ1-1 TRBV28 CASSITGTGHTEAFF TGTGCCAGCAGTATTACCGGGACAGGGCACACTGAAGCTTTCTTT
TRBD1 . TRBJ2-7 TRBV7-8 CASSPRTGYEQYF TGTGCCAGCAGCCCACGGACAGGCTACGAGCAGTACTTC
. once TRBJ1-2 TRBV18 CASSPFKENYGYTF TGTGCCAGCTCACCCTTCAAGGAGAACTATGGCTACACCTTC
TRBD2 . TRBJ2-3 TRBV5-1 CASSLEGTSNADTQYF TGCGCCAGCAGCTTGGAGGGGACTAGCAATGCAGATACGCAGTATTTT
. . TRBJ2-2 TRBV5-1 CASSGTTNTGELFF TGCGCCAGCAGCGGGACAACTAACACCGGGGAGCTGTTTTTT
TRBD1 . TRBJ1-4 TRBV9 CASSQQGAAFEKLFF TGTGCCAGCAGCCAGCAGGGGGCAGCTTTTGAAAAACTGTTTTTT
TRBD1 once TRBJ1-2 TRBV5-1 CASRTTGGFYGYTF TGCGCCAGCAGAACGACAGGGGGCTTCTATGGCTACACCTTC
. . TRBJ2-7 TRBV28 CASTRLGRTYEQYF TGTGCCAGCACCCGCCTCGGACGGACTTACGAGCAGTACTTC
. . TRBJ1-2 TRBV5-4 CASSSFSGREYGYTF TGTGCCAGCAGCTCGTTTAGCGGGAGAGAATATGGCTACACCTTC
TRBD1 . TRBJ2-7 TRBV19 CASSTLDRVSGEYF TGTGCCAGTAGTACCCTCGACAGGGTGAGCGGTGAGTACTTC
. once TRBJ2-7 TRBV5-1 CASSLGSYAISYEQYF TGCGCCAGCAGCTTGGGTTCATATGCGATCTCCTACGAGCAGTACTTC
TRBD2 . TRBJ2-2 TRBV6-4 CASSDRSSGTGELFF TGTGCCAGCAGTGACCGGTCTAGCGGGACCGGGGAGCTGTTTTTT
TRBD1 . TRBJ1-6 TRBV30 CAWKGQSNNSPLHF TGTGCCTGGAAGGGACAGTCAAATAATTCACCCCTCCACTTT
TRBD1 . TRBJ1-2 TRBV5-1 CASSSIAQGDYGYTF TGCGCCAGCAGCTCTATCGCCCAGGGGGATTATGGCTACACCTTC
TRBD1 . TRBJ2-5 TRBV30 CAWSGTGGGETQYF TGTGCCTGGAGTGGGACAGGGGGCGGAGAGACCCAGTACTTC
. . TRBJ1-6 TRBV6-5 CASAFRGGTDSPLHF TGTGCCAGCGCCTTTCGAGGGGGAACGGATTCACCCCTCCACTTT
TRBD2 . TRBJ2-1 TRBV19 CASSIGSGGRYNEQFF TGTGCCAGTAGTATCGGGTCGGGAGGGAGATACAATGAGCAGTTCTTC
TRBD1 . TRBJ2-2 TRBV29-1 CSVRQGFNTGELFF TGCAGCGTTCGACAGGGGTTCAATACCGGGGAGCTGTTTTTT
. . TRBJ1-3 TRBV5-1 CASSLAPGGNTIYF TGCGCCAGCAGCTTGGCCCCAGGCGGAAACACCATATATTTT
TRBD1 . TRBJ2-7 TRBV3-1/TRBV3-2 CASSPRQGQWFEQYF TGTGCCAGCAGCCCCCGACAGGGCCAGTGGTTCGAGCAGTACTTC
. . TRBJ1-2 TRBV7-2 CASRRDRRYYGYTF TGTGCCAGCCGCCGTGACAGGAGATACTATGGCTACACCTTC
. . TRBJ1-6 TRBV10-3 CAIRRSLLSSYNSPLHF TGTGCCATCAGGAGATCTCTACTGAGCTCCTATAATTCACCCCTCCACTTT